Following are 32 T cell receptor beta chains from one sample sequenced in a study of human T cells and chemical hapten exposure. TCRdb ran MiXCR on the RACE reads and lists one entry per CDR3 protein. The table records some 360,000 distinct CDR3 sequences, 5% to 6.5% of them present only once. The time point denotes: pre-sensitization, week 0. Treatment noted: therapeutic diphenylcyclopropenone sensitization with weekly scalp DPC. The source material was whole blood, sampled in connection with sensitization to the hapten diphenylcyclopropenone (DPC). The receptor set was obtained from a woman in her fifties or sixties with alopecia areata. Some clones in this sample may be carry-over from other donors' samples.

The table lists this clonotype with many counts. The chain links TRBV20-1 to TRBJ2-3; the match to TRBD2 covers 7 bases. Germline V gene data show CDR1 as DFQATT and CDR2 as SNEGSKA (reference sequence). The CDR3 consists of 15 residues. The J segment lost 7 bases and the V segment lost 1 base, leaving 11 bases of the junction unmatched. CDR3 region: CSARAGAGVKYTQYF. The DNA of the CDR3 is TGCAGTGCTAGAGCTGGGGCGGGAGTAAAGTATACGCAGTATTTT.

Many counts were recorded for this clonotype. V and J are TRBV12-3 or TRBV12-4 and TRBJ2-1; 14 positions match TRBD2. The CDR3 has 16 amino acids. V shed 4 bases, J shed 7 bases, and the junction held 6 bases outside the gene matches. The CDR3 region has the DNA TGTGCCAGCAGTTCGACTAGCGGGAGGGCCCGGAATGAGCAGTTCTTC. It specifies CASSSTSGRARNEQFF.

This clonotype has at least ten counts. The J gene is TRBJ2-1, the V gene TRBV20-1, with 10 bases matching TRBD2. CDR3 length: 14 residues. Germline V lookup: CDR1 DFQATT, CDR2 SNEGSKA (reference sequence). V dropped 6 bases and J dropped 7; count of bases not matched to a gene: 9. The CDR3 spells CSAPYSGGINEQFF. For the CDR3, the DNA is TGCAGTGCCCCCTATAGCGGGGGGATAAATGAGCAGTTCTTC.

This clonotype was counted ten times or more. The chain employs TRBV7-8 and TRBJ1-6, with D unclear. V shed 0 bases and J shed 9 bases, with 12 bases lying between them. The CDR3 has 15 amino acids. From germline, CDR1 is SGHVS and CDR2 FQNEAQ. Here the CDR3 DNA reads TGTGCCAGCAGCTTAGCGAACGGGGAAGGTTCACCCCTCCACTTT. It translates to CASSLANGEGSPLHF. The full variable domain, completed using reference TRBV7-8 and TRBJ1-6, is GAGVSQSPRYKVAKRGQDVALRCDPISGHVSLFWYQQALGQGPEFLTYFQNEAQLDKSGLPSDRFFAERPEGSVSTLKIQRTQQEDSAVYLCASSLANGEGSPLHFGNGTRLTVT.

This chain joins TRBV6-1 and TRBJ1-5; tentative D call: TRBD1 (5 bases). The CDR3 spans 15 residues. Trimming took 10 bases from V and 0 from J, leaving 16 bases between them. Germline CDR1 MNHNS, CDR2 SASEGT. CDR3 sequence (DNA): TGTGCCACCACGGGACCCTCGTTTAGCAATCAGCCCCAGCATTTT. It is translated as CATTGPSFSNQPQHF.

A few counts support this clonotype. The chain uses TRBV20-1 and TRBJ2-1; 11 nucleotides align to TRBD2. V was clipped by 4 bases and J by 9 bases; unmatched bases: 8. CDR1 is DFQATT, CDR2 SNEGSKA, per germline (reference sequence). The CDR3 loop spans 14 amino acids. The CDR3: CSAIGSGRAGEQFF. The DNA for the CDR3 is TGCAGTGCTATTGGTAGCGGGAGGGCCGGTGAGCAGTTCTTC.

At least ten counts were recorded for this clonotype. CDR3 protein: CAISESGSSYEQYF. CDR3 in DNA: TGTGCCATCAGTGAGAGCGGGAGCTCCTACGAGCAGTACTTC. The V and J genes are TRBV10-3 and TRBJ2-7, with 8 bases aligning to TRBD2. Germline CDR1 and CDR2: ENHRY and SYGVKD. The CDR3 totals 14 residues. The V gene end was trimmed by 2 bases and the J gene end by 0 bases; junction bases not matched to a gene: 0.

This clonotype occurred many times. The genes are TRBV7-2 and TRBJ2-7; 9 bases fit TRBD2. The germline CDR1 and CDR2 sequences are SGHTA and FQGNSA. V trimming: 0 bases; J trimming: 5 bases; junction bases outside the gene matches: 5. There are 15 residues in the CDR3. The CDR3 nucleotides read TGTGCCAGCAGCTTAGCCCCCAGCGGGAGGAACGAGCAGTACTTC. It is translated as CASSLAPSGRNEQYF.

At least ten counts were recorded for this clonotype. The genes are TRBV7-2 and TRBJ2-3; D call uncertain. Germline V gives CDR1 SGHTA, CDR2 FQGNSA. Trimming cost V 7 bases and J 10 bases, with 12 bases left between them. The length of the CDR3 is 11 residues. The CDR3 here is CASTLTDSQYF. CDR3 coding DNA: TGTGCCAGCACCCTAACTGATTCGCAGTATTTT.

In its sample, this clonotype was seen many times. The chain combines TRBV12-3 or TRBV12-4 with TRBJ2-3; possibly TRBD1 or TRBD2 for D (5 bases each). Trimming pared 8 bases from V and 2 bases from J, leaving 17 bases between. The CDR3 totals 15 residues. The CDR3 sequence is CASSTGTPFTDTQYF. The CDR3 DNA follows: TGTGCCAGCTCCACCGGGACCCCTTTCACAGATACGCAGTATTTT.

Many counts were recorded for this clonotype. The V gene is TRBV5-1, the J gene TRBJ2-3; TRBD2 matches 13 bases. This CDR3 spans 15 amino acids. V dropped 5 bases and J dropped 3; count of bases not matched to a gene: 3. The V gene's germline CDR1 is SGHRS and CDR2 YFSETQ. CDR3 DNA: TGCGCCAGCAGGTCGGGACTAGCGGGGACAGATACGCAGTATTTT. As protein: CASRSGLAGTDTQYF.

This clonotype was found a few times. The chain uses TRBV6-5 and TRBJ1-6; D is unresolved. V lost 0 bases and J 5 bases, leaving 11 bases between the germline ends. The CDR3 contains 16 residues. In germline, CDR1 is MNHEY, CDR2 SVGAGI. CDR3 sequence (DNA): TGTGCCAGCAGTTACTCTACATTTTCGCATAATTCACCCCTCCACTTT. This gives the protein CASSYSTFSHNSPLHF.

The chain employs TRBV6-5 and TRBJ1-3, with D maybe TRBD1 (5 bases). Germline V CDR1 and CDR2: MNHEY, SVGAGI. The CDR3 runs 15 residues. V was clipped by 5 bases and J by 4 bases, with 15 bases between them. The CDR3, as DNA: TGTGCCAGCAGTCCCGATCGCGACAGCGGAAACACCATATATTTT. Its protein product is CASSPDRDSGNTIYF.

This clonotype was counted many times. The chain employs TRBV6-2 or TRBV6-3 and TRBJ2-1; D is ambiguous. The CDR3 is made up of 12 amino acids. Germline V gene sequence: CDR1 MNHEY, CDR2 SVGEGT. The V gene lost 2 bases and the J gene lost 12 bases, with 11 bases spanning the gap. CDR3 sequence (DNA): TGTGCCAGCAGTTACGGGTCGGGTGGGCAGTTCTTC. Translation: CASSYGSGGQFF.

For this clonotype: An end of the junction differs from the germline gene, which may be a read error. CDR3 in DNA: TGCAGAGTTGAGGGTGGAAACACCATATATTTT. The encoded protein is CRVEGGNTIYF. The genes are TRBV29-1 and TRBJ1-3; D is undetermined. Germline CDR1 and CDR2: SQVTM and ANQGSEA. This CDR3 is built from 11 residues.

Ten or more counts support this clonotype. V usage is TRBV6-1 and J usage is TRBJ1-5; TRBD1 aligns across 7 bases. V lost 8 bases, J lost 4 bases, and 5 bases stayed unmatched. Looked up from germline, CDR1 is MNHNS and CDR2 is SASEGT. The CDR3 contains 13 residues. CDR3 coding DNA: TGTGCCAGCTTCGACAGGGTAAATCAGCCCCAGCATTTT. The encoded protein is CASFDRVNQPQHF.

This clonotype was counted ten times or more. This rearrangement joins TRBV5-5 to TRBJ2-5; D is possibly TRBD1 (5 bases). The CDR3 loop spans 14 amino acids. Germline V CDR1 and CDR2: SGHKS, YYEKEE (reference sequence). V was shortened by 1 base and J by 5 bases, with 12 bases between the two germline ends. Here the CDR3 reads CASSLPWGPETQYF. The CDR3 coding sequence is TGTGCCAGCAGCTTGCCTTGGGGCCCGGAGACCCAGTACTTC. Full variable domain (rest looked up from reference TRBV5-5 and TRBJ2-5): DAGVTQSPTHLIKTRGQQVTLRCSPISGHKSVSWYQQVLGQGPQFIFQYYEKEERGRGNFPDRFSARQFPNYSSELNVNALLLGDSALYLCASSLPWGPETQYFGPGTRLLVL.

This clonotype was recorded many times. The gene calls are TRBV12-3 or TRBV12-4 and TRBJ2-5; D may be TRBD2 (6 bases). This CDR3 comprises 14 residues. With 4 bases removed from V and 5 bases from J, the gap between germline ends came to 14 bases. DNA of the CDR3: TGTGCCAGCAGTTCCTCGGGAGCAGCGGAGACCCAGTACTTC. It encodes CASSSSGAAETQYF.

This clonotype was observed many times. The V call is TRBV12-3 or TRBV12-4, the J call TRBJ2-2; no clear D gene. The V end lost 5 bases, the J end lost 4 bases, and 14 bases lay between the germline ends. The CDR3 spans 15 residues. The CDR3, as DNA: TGTGCCAGCAGTCTATCTGTCAGATCCACCGGGGAGCTGTTTTTT. It encodes CASSLSVRSTGELFF.

The chain joins TRBV7-2 to TRBJ1-1; D not resolved. The CDR3 runs 13 residues. Trimming pared 8 bases from V and 1 base from J, leaving 11 bases between. Looked up from germline, CDR1 is SGHTA and CDR2 is FQGNSA. This CDR3 is CASFREGNTEAFF. CDR3 sequence (DNA): TGTGCCAGCTTCCGTGAAGGGAACACTGAAGCTTTCTTT.

The CDR3 here is CASGTPSGYTGELFF. The DNA of the CDR3 is TGTGCCAGTGGAACGCCTTCGGGATACACCGGGGAGCTGTTTTTT. The chain links TRBV28 to TRBJ2-2, with a tentative D call TRBD2 (5 bases). The CDR3 is made up of 15 amino acids. V lost 9 bases and J lost 3, with 17 bases in between. Germline V gene sequence: CDR1 MDHEN, CDR2 SYDVKM.

This clonotype was seen more than once but under ten times. As DNA, the CDR3 is TGTGCCAGCAGTAAAGGGGTTGCTGGGGCCAACGTCCTGACTTTC. Residues: CASSKGVAGANVLTF. The chain links TRBV12-3 or TRBV12-4 to TRBJ2-6, with D possibly being TRBD1 (5 bases). This CDR3 contains 15 residues. Trimming took 5 bases from V and 2 from J, leaving 10 bases between them.

There are many counts of this clonotype. This chain links TRBV7-9 with TRBJ1-2, with a tentative D call TRBD1 (6 bases). Germline CDR1 is SEHNR and CDR2 is FQNEAQ (reference sequence). Trimming removed 7 bases from V and 8 bases from J, with 20 bases in between. The CDR3 length is 14 residues. The chain's CDR3 is CASILDSHEGGYTF. As DNA, the CDR3 is TGTGCCAGCATCCTGGACAGCCATGAGGGCGGCTACACCTTC.

In this sample, this clonotype turned up many times. This rearrangement joins TRBV20-1 to TRBJ2-1, with a tentative D call TRBD2 (5 bases). V was shortened by 1 base and J by 4 bases, with 17 bases between the two germline ends. The CDR3 runs to 16 residues. Germline CDR1 DFQATT, CDR2 SNEGSKA (reference sequence). The CDR3 protein is CSARVRPPSGYNEQFF. As DNA, the CDR3 is TGCAGTGCTAGAGTCCGACCCCCCAGCGGATACAATGAGCAGTTCTTC.

The rearrangement joins TRBV30 to TRBJ2-3; 7 nucleotides agree with TRBD1. Germline loops: CDR1 GTSNPN, CDR2 SVGIG (reference sequence). This CDR3 has 15 amino acids. Trimming cost V 1 base and J 0 bases; bases outside gene matches: 4. The CDR3 spells CAWSDQGDSTDTQYF. The CDR3 bases are TGTGCCTGGAGTGACCAGGGGGATAGCACAGATACGCAGTATTTT. The complete variable domain, with remaining parts taken from reference TRBV30 and TRBJ2-3, reads SQTIHQWPATLVQPVGSPLSLECTVEGTSNPNLYWYRQAAGRGLQLLFYSVGIGQISSEVPQNLSASRPQDRQFILSSKKLLLSDSGFYLCAWSDQGDSTDTQYFGPGTRLTVL.

This clonotype was observed a few times. This chain links TRBV30 with TRBJ1-1, with D possibly matching TRBD1 (6 bases). The V gene lost 2 bases and the J gene lost 1 base, with 14 bases spanning the gap. There are 15 residues in the CDR3. CDR1 is GTSNPN, CDR2 SVGIG, per germline (reference sequence). The CDR3 is CAWSLPGHPNTEAFF. In DNA form, the CDR3 reads TGTGCCTGGAGTCTACCGGGACACCCGAACACTGAAGCTTTCTTT.

This clonotype was seen ten or more times. This rearrangement joins TRBV12-3 or TRBV12-4 to TRBJ2-7, with 7 positions matching TRBD2. The CDR3 is 13 residues long. The V gene end was trimmed by 5 bases and the J gene end by 7 bases; junction bases not matched to a gene: 8. In nucleotides, the CDR3 is TGTGCCAGCAGTCCTAGCGGATCTTTAGAGCAGTACTTC. Protein: CASSPSGSLEQYF.

The sample holds many counts of this clonotype. This chain uses TRBV5-4 with TRBJ1-2; the match to TRBD1 covers 8 bases. The CDR3 has 13 amino acids. V shed 3 bases and J 4 bases; nucleotides not matched to a gene: 2. Germline V lookup: CDR1 SGHNT, CDR2 YYREEE (reference sequence). CDR3 in amino acids: CASSSDRAYGYTF. For the CDR3, the DNA is TGTGCCAGCAGCTCGGACAGGGCCTATGGCTACACCTTC.

Ten or more counts support this clonotype. The rearrangement uses TRBV2 and TRBJ2-2; D is ambiguous. From germline, CDR1 is SNHLY and CDR2 FYNNEI. The CDR3 contains 16 residues. Deletions cut 2 bases from V and 0 bases from J, with 10 bases between. CDR3: CASSETAPANTGELFF. Written as DNA, the CDR3 is TGTGCCAGCAGTGAAACAGCACCCGCGAACACCGGGGAGCTGTTTTTT.

This clonotype has ten or more counts. The rearrangement links TRBV29-1 to TRBJ2-7; D is undetermined. This CDR3 has 13 amino acids. Trimming cost V 2 bases and J 6 bases, with 14 bases left between them. The germline gives CDR1 SQVTM, CDR2 ANQGSEA. The CDR3 sequence: CSVEKDHPGEQYF. Written as DNA, the CDR3 is TGCAGCGTTGAAAAAGACCACCCAGGCGAGCAGTACTTC.

This clonotype was detected only a few times. The J gene is TRBJ1-1, the V gene TRBV29-1, with a weak D call TRBD1 (5 bases). V was trimmed by 4 bases and J by 0 bases, leaving 21 bases between them. This CDR3 has 17 amino acids. The germline CDR1 and CDR2 sequences are SQVTM and ANQGSEA. The CDR3 DNA is TGCAGCGTTGTCTGGTTCTTTAGAGGGACCATGAACACTGAAGCTTTCTTT. Translating gives CSVVWFFRGTMNTEAFF.

This clonotype was seen a few times. The chain links TRBV6-6 to TRBJ1-4, with no clear D. The CDR3 is 13 amino acids. V was shortened by 2 bases and J by 8 bases, with 9 bases between the two germline ends. Germline CDR1 reads MNHNY; CDR2 reads SVGAGI (reference sequence). The CDR3 DNA reads TGTGCCAGCAGTTACCGGATAGGGGAAAAACTGTTTTTT. Its protein product is CASSYRIGEKLFF.